The rows below give T cell receptor beta chains drawn from one sample of a study of shared clonotypes between healthy human individuals. Profiling relied on immunoSEQ multiplex PCR, and the TCRdb table lists in-frame clones only, not all of them. Here the sample spans 850,000 to 1,100,000 clones, around 77% being singletons. The sequenced sample was memory CD4+ T cells from PBMCs. All receptors come from a man in his late teens or twenties in good health. Some clones in this sample may be carry-over from other donors' samples. Each CDR3 is given with its conserved first and last residue. The order of the fields is D gene, clone size, J gene, V gene, CDR3 DNA, CDR3 protein. The D gene is left open where the match is weak. Only part of the rows carry a size: once, few, many, or a class if the clone is expanded.

D: .
size: once
J: TRBJ1-2
V: TRBV5-1
DNA: TGCGCCAGCAGCTTGTCCGGGGGGAGAGACTATGGCTACACCTTC
CDR3: CASSLSGGRDYGYTF

D: .
size: .
J: TRBJ2-1
V: TRBV30
DNA: TGTGCCTGGAACGACCCGGGACTGCACCACAATGAGCAGTTCTTC
CDR3: CAWNDPGLHHNEQFF

D: .
size: .
J: TRBJ2-1
V: TRBV29-1
DNA: TGCAGCGTTGAACGACCTCCCACCTACAATGAGCAGTTCTTC
CDR3: CSVERPPTYNEQFF

D: .
size: .
J: TRBJ2-1
V: TRBV6-1
DNA: TGTGCCAGCCTTCGAACCTTCTCCTACAATGAGCAGTTCTTC
CDR3: CASLRTFSYNEQFF

D: TRBD1
size: .
J: TRBJ1-5
V: TRBV5-8
DNA: TGTGCCAGCAGCTTGGAAGGGGGCAGGGGTCAGCCCCAGCATTTT
CDR3: CASSLEGGRGQPQHF

D: .
size: .
J: TRBJ2-5
V: TRBV28
DNA: TGTGCCAGCAGTTTCCTAGGAAGCAGGAGAGAGACCCAGTACTTC
CDR3: CASSFLGSRRETQYF

D: .
size: .
J: TRBJ2-7
V: TRBV18
DNA: TGTGCCAGCTCACCAGGCAGCCCACGGGTCGAGCAGTACTTC
CDR3: CASSPGSPRVEQYF

D: .
size: .
J: TRBJ2-7
V: TRBV6-1
DNA: TGTGCCAGCAGTGTCCGGGACAAGTCCTACGAGCAGTACTTC
CDR3: CASSVRDKSYEQYF

D: .
size: many
J: TRBJ2-1
V: TRBV5-1
DNA: TGCGCCAGCAGCTTGCTAGGGATTTACAATGAGCAGTTCTTC
CDR3: CASSLLGIYNEQFF

D: .
size: .
J: TRBJ2-1
V: TRBV7-2
DNA: TGTGCCAGCAGCTTCGGTTTTTTTGACAATGAGCAGTTCTTC
CDR3: CASSFGFFDNEQFF

D: TRBD2
size: .
J: TRBJ2-2
V: TRBV4-2
DNA: TGTGCCAGCAGCCTAACTAGCGGGGCGAACACCGGGGAGCTGTTTTTT
CDR3: CASSLTSGANTGELFF

D: .
size: .
J: TRBJ1-1
V: TRBV4-2
DNA: TGTGCCAGCAGCCAAGCGCGACGCCAGAACACTGAAGCTTTCTTT
CDR3: CASSQARRQNTEAFF

D: .
size: .
J: TRBJ1-1
V: TRBV29-1
DNA: TGCAGCCCTGGAGGGAGGAACACTGAAGCTTTCTTT
CDR3: CSPGGRNTEAFF

D: .
size: .
J: TRBJ1-2
V: TRBV19
DNA: TGTGCCACCGGGCCTCGACTTGGCTACACCTTC
CDR3: CATGPRLGYTF

D: TRBD1
size: .
J: TRBJ1-1
V: TRBV18
DNA: TGTGCCAGCTCACTGGGACAGGGGAACACTGAAGCTTTCTTT
CDR3: CASSLGQGNTEAFF

D: .
size: .
J: TRBJ1-3
V: TRBV2
DNA: TGTGCCAGCAGTGGGAATTCTGGAAACACCATATATTTT
CDR3: CASSGNSGNTIYF

D: .
size: .
J: TRBJ2-7
V: TRBV28
DNA: TGTGCCAGCAGTCTCTATAAGCGGGAGCAGTACTTC
CDR3: CASSLYKREQYF

D: .
size: .
J: TRBJ1-1
V: TRBV5-1
DNA: TGCGCCAGCAGCTTGGCCTGGGGGCAGAGGAACACTGAAGCTTTCTTT
CDR3: CASSLAWGQRNTEAFF

D: .
size: .
J: TRBJ1-2
V: TRBV27
DNA: TGTGCCAGCTCGGCGGTTCCTAAGGGGCCTAACTATGGCTACACCTTC
CDR3: CASSAVPKGPNYGYTF

D: .
size: .
J: TRBJ2-3
V: TRBV4-1
DNA: TGCGCCAGCAGCCCCCCCACAGATACGCAGTATTTT
CDR3: CASSPPTDTQYF

D: TRBD1
size: .
J: TRBJ1-1
V: TRBV28
DNA: TGTGCCAGCAGTGTCAGGGGGCGGGTTAGGGCTTTCTTT
CDR3: CASSVRGRVRAFF

D: .
size: .
J: TRBJ2-7
V: TRBV7-5
DNA: TGTGCCAGAAGCTTATCTCGGAAAGACAGTGTTACCTACGAGCAGTACTTC
CDR3: CARSLSRKDSVTYEQYF

D: .
size: .
J: TRBJ2-5
V: TRBV5-1
DNA: TGCGCCAGCAGCTTGGGCGGCAGAGGAGAGACCCAGTACTTC
CDR3: CASSLGGRGETQYF

D: TRBD1
size: few
J: TRBJ1-2
V: TRBV10-2
DNA: TGCGCCAGCACCCTGGACAGGGCAGGCGGCTACACCTTC
CDR3: CASTLDRAGGYTF

D: .
size: .
J: TRBJ1-1
V: TRBV28
DNA: TGTGCCATCTGGGCCACGAACACTGAAGCTTTCTTT
CDR3: CAIWATNTEAFF

D: TRBD2
size: .
J: TRBJ2-1
V: TRBV9
DNA: TGTGCCAGCAGCGTAGCCATAGCGGGAGCCTACAATGAGCAGTTCTTC
CDR3: CASSVAIAGAYNEQFF

D: TRBD2
size: .
J: TRBJ2-1
V: TRBV5-6
DNA: TGTGCCAGCAGCTCCGGACTAGCGGGACTCTCTGAGCAGTTCTTC
CDR3: CASSSGLAGLSEQFF

D: TRBD1
size: once
J: TRBJ1-5
V: TRBV28
DNA: TGTGCCAGCAGTGGGACAGGGCGAAATCAGCCCCAGCATTTT
CDR3: CASSGTGRNQPQHF

D: TRBD1
size: .
J: TRBJ1-4
V: TRBV7-2
DNA: TGTGCCAGCAGAAAGGACAGGGTGGGGGAAAAACTGTTTTTT
CDR3: CASRKDRVGEKLFF

D: .
size: .
J: TRBJ2-7
V: TRBV9
DNA: TGTGCCAGCAGCGATGATTCAAAAAAGGGGTACGAGCAGTACTTC
CDR3: CASSDDSKKGYEQYF

D: .
size: .
J: TRBJ1-1
V: TRBV5-1
DNA: TGCGCCAGCAGCTTTTCCGGGACACACACTGAAGCTTTCTTT
CDR3: CASSFSGTHTEAFF